This T cell receptor (beta chain) was sequenced during a study of control samples from healthy donors and cancer patients. Libraries were prepared by immunoSEQ multiplex PCR; TCRdb keeps only in-frame clonotypes and omits some of them. The data hold just over 20,000 clones, with 80% to 85% observed a single time. V was cut by 2 bases and J by 1 base, with 8 bases left in between. This CDR3 has 14 residues. In germline, CDR1 is SNHLY, CDR2 FYNNEI. This receptor was taken from a man between 60 and 75 years old with colorectal cancer. The genes are TRBV2 and TRBJ1-1; no definite D call. What was sequenced was PBMCs. The CDR3 sequence: CASSESIANTEAFF. The CDR3 DNA is TGTGCCAGCAGTGAAAGCATTGCGAACACTGAAGCTTTCTTT.